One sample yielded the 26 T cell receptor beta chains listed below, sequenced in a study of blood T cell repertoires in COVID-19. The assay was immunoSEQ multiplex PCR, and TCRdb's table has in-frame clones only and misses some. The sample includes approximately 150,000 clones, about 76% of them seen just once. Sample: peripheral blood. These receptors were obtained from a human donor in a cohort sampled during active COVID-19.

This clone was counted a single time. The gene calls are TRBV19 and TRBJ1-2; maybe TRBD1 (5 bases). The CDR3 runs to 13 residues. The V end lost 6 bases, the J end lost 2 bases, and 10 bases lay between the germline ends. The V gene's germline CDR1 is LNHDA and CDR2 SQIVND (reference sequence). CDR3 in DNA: TGTGCCAGTAGACCGACAGAGAACTATGGCTACACCTTC. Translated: CASRPTENYGYTF.

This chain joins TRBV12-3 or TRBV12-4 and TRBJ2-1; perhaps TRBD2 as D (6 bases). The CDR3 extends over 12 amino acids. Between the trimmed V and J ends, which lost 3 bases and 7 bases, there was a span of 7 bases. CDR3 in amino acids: CASSLGTNEQFF. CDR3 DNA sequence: TGTGCCAGCAGTTTGGGGACTAATGAGCAGTTCTTC.

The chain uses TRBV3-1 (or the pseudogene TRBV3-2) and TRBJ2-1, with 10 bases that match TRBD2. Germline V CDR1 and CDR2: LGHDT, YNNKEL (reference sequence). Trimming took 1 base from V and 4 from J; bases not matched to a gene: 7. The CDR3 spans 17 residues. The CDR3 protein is CASSQARLAGVYNEQFF. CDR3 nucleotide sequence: TGTGCCAGCAGCCAAGCTCGGCTAGCGGGAGTTTACAATGAGCAGTTCTTC.

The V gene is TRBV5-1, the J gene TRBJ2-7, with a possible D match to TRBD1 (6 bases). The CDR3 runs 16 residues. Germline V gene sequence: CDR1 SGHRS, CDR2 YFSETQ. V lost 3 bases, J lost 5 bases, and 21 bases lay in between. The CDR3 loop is CASSSDPGTFPNEQYF. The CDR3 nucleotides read TGCGCCAGCAGCTCGGACCCCGGGACATTTCCTAACGAGCAGTACTTC.

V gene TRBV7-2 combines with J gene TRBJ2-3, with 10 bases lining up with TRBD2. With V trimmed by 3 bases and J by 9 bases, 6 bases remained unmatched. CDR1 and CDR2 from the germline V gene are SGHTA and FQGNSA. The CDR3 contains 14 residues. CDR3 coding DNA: TGTGCCAGCAGCTTTACTAGCGGGACGGGAACGCAGTATTTT. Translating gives CASSFTSGTGTQYF.

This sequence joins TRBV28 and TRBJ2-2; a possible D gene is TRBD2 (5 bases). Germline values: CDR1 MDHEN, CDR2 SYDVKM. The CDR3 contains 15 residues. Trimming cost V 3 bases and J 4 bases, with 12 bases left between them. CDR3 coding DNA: TGTGCCAGCAGTTTCCGAGGGAGAGTCACCGGGGAGCTGTTTTTT. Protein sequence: CASSFRGRVTGELFF.

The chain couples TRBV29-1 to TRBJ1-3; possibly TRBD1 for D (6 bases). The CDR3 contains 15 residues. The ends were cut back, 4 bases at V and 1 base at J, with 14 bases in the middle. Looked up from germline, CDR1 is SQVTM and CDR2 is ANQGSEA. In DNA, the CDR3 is TGCAGCGTTGCAGGACAGAGGGCATCTGGAAACACCATATATTTT. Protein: CSVAGQRASGNTIYF.

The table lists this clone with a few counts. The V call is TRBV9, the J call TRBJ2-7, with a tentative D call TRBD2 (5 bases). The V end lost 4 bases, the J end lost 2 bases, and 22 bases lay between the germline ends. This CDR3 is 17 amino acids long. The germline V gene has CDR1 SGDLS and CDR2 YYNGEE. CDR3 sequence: CASSPKLGVDRTYEQYF. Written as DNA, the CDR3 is TGTGCCAGCAGCCCCAAACTCGGGGTGGACCGCACCTACGAGCAGTACTTC.

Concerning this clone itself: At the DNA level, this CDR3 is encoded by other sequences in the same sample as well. The DNA for the CDR3 is TGTGCCAGTAGTATATGTCGTGTAGGGGGGCGCAGGGGGGAACCCTACGAGCAGTACTTC. As protein: CASSICRVGGRRGEPYEQYF. The rearrangement joins TRBV19 to TRBJ2-7; a weak D match, TRBD1 (7 bases). V was clipped by 2 bases and J by 2 bases, with 28 bases between them. This CDR3 spans 20 amino acids. The germline V gene encodes CDR1 LNHDA and CDR2 SQIVND (reference sequence).

The CDR3 DNA follows: TGCGCCAGCAGCTTGGAAATAGCGGGAGTGGGTGATGAGCAGTTCTTC. Translating gives CASSLEIAGVGDEQFF. The rearrangement links TRBV5-1 to TRBJ2-1, with 9 positions matching TRBD2. Germline values: CDR1 SGHRS, CDR2 YFSETQ. The length of the CDR3 is 16 residues. V was pared by 0 bases and J by 8 bases, with 9 bases of the junction left unmatched.

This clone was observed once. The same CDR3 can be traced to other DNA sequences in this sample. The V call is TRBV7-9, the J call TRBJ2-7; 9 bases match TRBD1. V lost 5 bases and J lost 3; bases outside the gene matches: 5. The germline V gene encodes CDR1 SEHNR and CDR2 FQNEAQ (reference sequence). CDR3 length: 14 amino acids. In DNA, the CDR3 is TGTGCCAGCAGCCCAAGGGACAGGGACTACGAGCAGTACTTC. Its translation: CASSPRDRDYEQYF.

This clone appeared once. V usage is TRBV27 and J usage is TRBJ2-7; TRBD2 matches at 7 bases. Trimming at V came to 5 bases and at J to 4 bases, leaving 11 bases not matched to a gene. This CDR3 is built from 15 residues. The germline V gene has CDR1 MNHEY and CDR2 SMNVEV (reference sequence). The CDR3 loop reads CASSPRSRERYEQYF. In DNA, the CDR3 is TGTGCCAGCAGTCCCCGTTCGCGGGAGCGATACGAGCAGTACTTC.

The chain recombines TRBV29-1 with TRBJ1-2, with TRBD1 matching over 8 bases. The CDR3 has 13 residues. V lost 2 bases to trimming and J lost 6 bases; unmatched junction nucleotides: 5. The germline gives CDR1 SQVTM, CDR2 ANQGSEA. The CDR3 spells CSVEPGQGHGYTF. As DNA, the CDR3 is TGCAGCGTTGAACCAGGACAGGGACATGGCTACACCTTC.

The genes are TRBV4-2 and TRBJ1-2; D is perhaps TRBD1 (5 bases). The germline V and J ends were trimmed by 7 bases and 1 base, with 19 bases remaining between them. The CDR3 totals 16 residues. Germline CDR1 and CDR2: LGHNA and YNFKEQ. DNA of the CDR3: TGTGCCAGCACCCAGGAGAAGCAGGGCATTAACTATGGCTACACCTTC. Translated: CASTQEKQGINYGYTF.

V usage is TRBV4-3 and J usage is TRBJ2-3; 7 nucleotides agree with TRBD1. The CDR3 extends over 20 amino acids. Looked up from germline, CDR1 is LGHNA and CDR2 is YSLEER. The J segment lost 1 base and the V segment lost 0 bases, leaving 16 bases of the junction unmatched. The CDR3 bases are TGCGCCAGCAGCCAAGATCTCCTAATACAGGGGAATAGGGGCACAGATACGCAGTATTTT. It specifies CASSQDLLIQGNRGTDTQYF.

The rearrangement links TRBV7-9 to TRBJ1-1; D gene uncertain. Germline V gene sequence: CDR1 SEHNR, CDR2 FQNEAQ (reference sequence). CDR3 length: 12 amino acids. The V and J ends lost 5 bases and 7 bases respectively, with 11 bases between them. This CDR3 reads CASSPPGDEAFF. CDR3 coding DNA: TGTGCCAGCAGCCCCCCGGGAGATGAAGCTTTCTTT.

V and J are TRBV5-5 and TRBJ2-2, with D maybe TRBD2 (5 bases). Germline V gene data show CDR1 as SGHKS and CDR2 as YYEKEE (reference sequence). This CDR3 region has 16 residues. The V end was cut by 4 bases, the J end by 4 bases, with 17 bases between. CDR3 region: CASSTRARGITGELFF. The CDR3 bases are TGTGCCAGCAGCACCCGGGCCAGAGGGATCACCGGGGAGCTGTTTTTT.

As DNA, the CDR3 is TGTGCCAGCGGGGAGGACAGGGAAAACACTGAAGCTTTCTTT. Its translation is CASGEDRENTEAFF. The J gene is TRBJ1-1, the V gene TRBV6-4, with 8 bases fitting TRBD1. This CDR3 has 14 residues. CDR1 and CDR2 from the germline V gene are MRHNA and SNTAGT. Trimming removed 8 bases from V and 2 bases from J; junction bases left unmatched: 7.

CDR3 in DNA: TGCGCCAGCAGCGGACAGAACATCCAAGAGACCCAGTACTTC. Protein product: CASSGQNIQETQYF. The chain combines TRBV5-1 with TRBJ2-5, with D possibly being TRBD1 (6 bases). The CDR3 is 14 residues long. Trimming stripped 4 bases from V and 1 base from J, with 11 bases between. Germline values: CDR1 SGHRS, CDR2 YFSETQ.

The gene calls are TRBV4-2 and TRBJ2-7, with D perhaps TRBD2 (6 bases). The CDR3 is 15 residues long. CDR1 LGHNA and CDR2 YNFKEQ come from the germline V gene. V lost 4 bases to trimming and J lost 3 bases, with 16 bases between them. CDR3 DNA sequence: TGTGCCAGCAGCCCCAGTGGGGGAGGAATCTACGAGCAGTACTTC. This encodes CASSPSGGGIYEQYF.

Here the CDR3 reads CASNDPGGAPGANVLTF. CDR3 DNA sequence: TGTGCCAGCAATGACCCAGGGGGCGCCCCTGGGGCCAACGTCCTGACTTTC. The J gene is TRBJ2-6, the V gene TRBV28; 8 bases are shared with TRBD1. This CDR3 comprises 17 residues. Germline V gene data show CDR1 as MDHEN and CDR2 as SYDVKM. Germline trimming cut 7 bases from V and 2 bases from J; bases unmatched to any gene: 10.

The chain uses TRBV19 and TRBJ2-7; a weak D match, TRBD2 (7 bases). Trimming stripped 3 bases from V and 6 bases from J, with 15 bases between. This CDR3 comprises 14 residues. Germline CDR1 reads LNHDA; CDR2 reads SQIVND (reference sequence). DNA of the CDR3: TGTGCCAGTAGTATGAAGGGGGGGCTCGGCGAGCAGTACTTC. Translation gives CASSMKGGLGEQYF.

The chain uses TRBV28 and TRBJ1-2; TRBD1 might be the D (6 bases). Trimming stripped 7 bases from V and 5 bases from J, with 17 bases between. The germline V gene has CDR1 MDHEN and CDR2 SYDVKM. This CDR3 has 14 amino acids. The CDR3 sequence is CASIRGRGRYGYTF. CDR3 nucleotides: TGTGCCAGCATTCGGGGCAGGGGCCGGTATGGCTACACCTTC.

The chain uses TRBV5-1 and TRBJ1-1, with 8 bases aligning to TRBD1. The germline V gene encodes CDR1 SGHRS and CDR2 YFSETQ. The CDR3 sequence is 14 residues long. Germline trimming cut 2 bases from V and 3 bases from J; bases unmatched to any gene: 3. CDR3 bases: TGCGCCAGCAGCTTTCTGACAGGGGACACTGAAGCTTTCTTT. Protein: CASSFLTGDTEAFF.

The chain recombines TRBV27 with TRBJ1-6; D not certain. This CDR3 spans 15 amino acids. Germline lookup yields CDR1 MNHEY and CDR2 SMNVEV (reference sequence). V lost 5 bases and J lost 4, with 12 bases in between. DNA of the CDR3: TGTGCCAGCAGTCCCTCCCGGGGTTATAATTCACCCCTCCACTTT. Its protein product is CASSPSRGYNSPLHF.

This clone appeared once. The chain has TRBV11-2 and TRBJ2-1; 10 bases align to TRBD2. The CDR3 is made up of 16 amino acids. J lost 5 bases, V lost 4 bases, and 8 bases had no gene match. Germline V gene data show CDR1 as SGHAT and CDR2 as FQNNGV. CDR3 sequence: CASSSRPGLANNEQFF. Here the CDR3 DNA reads TGTGCCAGCAGCTCCCGGCCGGGACTAGCGAACAATGAGCAGTTCTTC.